This TCR beta chain is drawn from a study of early T cells in non-severe SARS-CoV-2 infection. Looking at the study overall: The study sequenced bulk RNA from unsorted whole blood, with chains unpaired. Study outcomes and limitations: Matches to VDJdb favored anti-spike CD8 responses and missed private and CD4 specificities.

To note about this clonotype: Its target is not known.

Individual cDNA molecules each received unique molecular identifiers attached to them. TCRdb processed the 5' RACE reads anew with MiXCR; each CDR3 protein has one entry. The sample consists of about 66,000 distinct CDR3 sequences, roughly 10% of them appearing once. V shed 6 bases and J 2 bases; nucleotides not matched to a gene: 10. CDR1 and CDR2 from the germline V gene are ENHRY and SYGVKD. CDR3 length: 18 amino acids. The receptor's source is an adult who was a healthcare worker with PCR-confirmed SARS-CoV-2 infection or an uninfected control (not recorded which). The sequenced sample was whole blood. The genes are TRBV10-3 and TRBJ2-6; 10 bases line up with TRBD2. The CDR3 here is CAISPSGGVLTGANVLTF. DNA of the CDR3: TGTGCCATCAGCCCTAGCGGGGGAGTCCTTACTGGGGCCAACGTCCTGACTTTC.